This TCR beta chain appears in the sequencing data of a study of human T cells and chemical hapten exposure. The wider study: Women made up most patients, who had alopecia areata, totalis or universalis. Study findings and constraints: TCRs exceeding a frequency of 1 in 1000 stayed unchanged under DPC sensitization.

Germline V gene data show CDR1 as SGHAT and CDR2 as FQNNGV. CDR3 length equals 12 residues. Trimming took off 6 bases at V and 5 bases at J, with 10 bases between the two ends. The sample's time point: patch test 3, about 24 weeks after DPC sensitization. The treatment here: therapeutic diphenylcyclopropenone sensitization with weekly scalp DPC. The donor pool consisted of alopecia patients aged 18 to 70 years, considered suitable for DPC. The starting material, unfractionated whole blood, was used for total RNA extraction. The table lists this clonotype with a few counts. Its antigen is not identified. TCRdb re-called the RACE reads through MiXCR, storing one row per CDR3 protein. This table holds about 82,000 distinct CDR3 sequences, 13% found once.

This receptor was identified in a woman aged 45-60 years with alopecia areata. Some clones in this sample may be carry-over from other donors' samples. Sequenced here: whole blood, sampled in connection with sensitization to the hapten diphenylcyclopropenone (DPC). The rearrangement uses TRBV11-2 and TRBJ2-5; no clear D gene. In DNA form, the CDR3 reads TGTGCCAGCAGTTATGGCGTCGAGACCCAGTACTTC. Translation: CASSYGVETQYF. The full variable domain, rest sourced from reference TRBV11-2 and TRBJ2-5, is EAGVAQSPRYKIIEKRQSVAFWCNPISGHATLYWYQQILGQGPKLLIQFQNNGVVDDSQLPKDRFSAERLKGVDSTLKIQPAKLEDSAVYLCASSYGVETQYFGPGTRLLVL.